A single sample is the source of the 11 T cell receptor beta chains below, sequenced in a study of technical replicates of blood from a few donors. Using immunoSEQ multiplex PCR, the repertoire was profiled, and TCRdb retains in-frame clones only, with some absent. The sample carries almost 65,000 clones, more than 75% recorded once. Sequencing was done on a sample of PBMCs. These receptors were obtained from a human donor in good health. Some clones in this sample may be carry-over from other donors' samples.

This chain joins TRBV6-1 and TRBJ2-7, with D possibly being TRBD2 (5 bases). Germline V gene data show CDR1 as MNHNS and CDR2 as SASEGT. Trimming shortened V by 8 bases and J by 3 bases, and 14 bases separated the two germline ends. CDR3 length: 13 residues. The CDR3 is CASGVGSIYEQYF. CDR3 DNA: TGTGCCAGCGGGGTGGGGAGTATCTACGAGCAGTACTTC.

The V and J genes are TRBV7-2 and TRBJ2-2, with TRBD1 as a possible D gene (5 bases). Trimming cost V 3 bases and J 2 bases, with 13 bases left between them. Germline CDR1 reads SGHTA; CDR2 reads FQGNSA. The CDR3 contains 16 residues. The CDR3 DNA reads as TGTGCCAGCAGCTTTGGGGCACACCGCAACACCGGGGAGCTGTTTTTT. It yields the protein CASSFGAHRNTGELFF.

This chain links TRBV2 with TRBJ1-6, with TRBD1 matching 7 bases. Germline lookup yields CDR1 SNHLY and CDR2 FYNNEI. V lost 3 bases and J lost 6; bases outside the gene matches: 8. This CDR3 has 16 amino acids. CDR3 nucleotides: TGTGCCAGCAGTGATTATCGGCCAGGGGGTAATTCACCCCTCCACTTT. Protein: CASSDYRPGGNSPLHF. Supplemented by reference TRBV2 and TRBJ1-6, the full variable domain reads EPEVTQTPSHQVTQMGQEVILRCVPISNHLYFYWYRQILGQKVEFLVSFYNNEISEKSEIFDDQFSVERPDGSNFTLKIRSTKLEDSAMYFCASSDYRPGGNSPLHFGNGTRLTVT.

The V gene is TRBV10-3, the J gene TRBJ1-2; no clear D. Trimming took off 10 bases at V and 7 bases at J, with 22 bases between the two ends. CDR3 size: 14 residues. The germline CDR1 and CDR2 sequences are ENHRY and SYGVKD. Here the CDR3 reads CATGSVEGGSGYTF. The DNA for the CDR3 is TGTGCCACAGGATCGGTGGAGGGCGGGAGTGGCTACACCTTC.

This rearrangement joins TRBV5-6 to TRBJ2-3; no firm D call. Trimming removed 0 bases from V and 0 bases from J, with 17 bases in between. Germline-derived CDR1 and CDR2 are SGHDT and YYEEEE. The CDR3 sequence is 18 residues long. CDR3 residues: CASSLGEVAAPSTDTQYF. In nucleotides, the CDR3 is TGTGCCAGCAGCTTGGGAGAGGTCGCAGCCCCGAGCACAGATACGCAGTATTTT. The variable domain in full, with the rest retrieved from reference TRBV5-6 and TRBJ2-3, is DAGVTQSPTHLIKTRGQQVTLRCSPKSGHDTVSWYQQALGQGPQFIFQYYEEEERQRGNFPDRFSGHQFPNYSSELNVNALLLGDSALYLCASSLGEVAAPSTDTQYFGPGTRLTVL.

The chain employs TRBV7-6 and TRBJ2-2; D is uncertain. Deletions cut 3 bases from V and 7 bases from J, with 9 bases between. In germline, CDR1 is SGHVS, CDR2 FNYEAQ. This CDR3 comprises 13 residues. The chain's CDR3 is CASSFAPYGELFF. In nucleotides, the CDR3 is TGTGCCAGCAGCTTCGCACCCTACGGGGAGCTGTTTTTT.

A few counts support this clone. The V call is TRBV2, the J call TRBJ1-1, with 12 bases identical to TRBD1. Germline V CDR1 and CDR2: SNHLY, FYNNEI. This CDR3 is 13 amino acids long. Trimming took 8 bases from V and 4 from J; bases not matched to a gene: 2. The CDR3 DNA is TGTGCCAGCGTGGGACAGGGGGCCACTGAAGCTTTCTTT. Its protein product is CASVGQGATEAFF.

The V call is TRBV4-1, the J call TRBJ2-1, with TRBD2 identical over 7 bases. CDR3 length equals 20 residues. CDR1 and CDR2 (germline): MGHRA, YSYEKL. J lost 0 bases, V lost 1 base, and 15 bases had no gene match. CDR3 DNA sequence: TGCGCCAGCAGCCAAGGCCCCCCTTTCCGGGAGGCGAGCTCCTACAATGAGCAGTTCTTC. It codes for CASSQGPPFREASSYNEQFF.

This sequence joins TRBV2 and TRBJ2-1, with TRBD2 identical over 12 bases. This CDR3 has 14 residues. The V and J ends lost 6 bases and 5 bases, in that order; junction bases with no gene match: 2. Per the germline V gene, CDR1 is SNHLY and CDR2 is FYNNEI. CDR3 residues: CASRLAGGNNEQFF. In DNA, the CDR3 is TGTGCCAGCAGACTAGCGGGAGGAAACAATGAGCAGTTCTTC.

The rearrangement links TRBV11-2 to TRBJ2-7; 8 bases align to TRBD1. The germline V gene encodes CDR1 SGHAT and CDR2 FQNNGV. This CDR3 region has 15 residues. The trim removed 2 bases at V and 2 bases at J, leaving 5 bases unmatched. The CDR3 DNA reads as TGTGCCAGCAGCTTAAGGTTCAGGGGGCCCTACGAGCAGTACTTC. Translated: CASSLRFRGPYEQYF.

Points on this clone: The identical CDR3 is also encoded by other nucleotide sequences in the sample. The rearrangement joins TRBV5-1 to TRBJ2-1; 8 nucleotides line up with TRBD2. Germline V lookup: CDR1 SGHRS, CDR2 YFSETQ. The V and J ends lost 4 bases and 4 bases, in that order; junction bases with no gene match: 4. This CDR3 is 14 amino acids long. In DNA, the CDR3 is TGCGCCAGCAGCGCGAGCGGGGGATACAATGAGCAGTTCTTC. This sequence encodes CASSASGGYNEQFF.